A single sample is the source of the 28 T cell receptor beta chains below, sequenced in a study of T cell clonotyping in hematopoietic cell transplantation. Repertoires were generated with immunoSEQ multiplex PCR, while TCRdb's copy carries only in-frame clones and drops some. The sample includes some 8,300 clones, approximately 85% of them seen just once. The sequencing here drew on PBMCs, taken 180 days after allogeneic stem cell transplant. Every receptor here comes from a female patient under 45 who had an allogeneic stem cell transplant, so the T cells may come from the graft donor. Some clones in this sample may be carry-over from other donors' samples.

The J gene is TRBJ1-1, the V gene TRBV30; TRBD1 agrees at 8 bases. Per the germline V gene, CDR1 is GTSNPN and CDR2 is SVGIG (reference sequence). The CDR3 consists of 11 residues. V lost 7 bases to trimming and J lost 12 bases; unmatched junction nucleotides: 10. The CDR3 region has the DNA TGTGCCTACGACAGGGGACGGGGAACTTTCTTT. It is translated as CAYDRGRGTFF.

V is TRBV30 and J is TRBJ1-1, with 7 bases matching TRBD1. Germline V CDR1 and CDR2: GTSNPN, SVGIG (reference sequence). V lost 1 base, J lost 3 bases, and 2 bases stayed unmatched. This CDR3 is built from 13 residues. The CDR3 sequence: CAWSEGAYTEAFF. DNA for the CDR3: TGTGCCTGGAGTGAGGGGGCGTACACTGAAGCTTTCTTT.

This clone was picked up a small number of times. The chain is built from TRBV5-1 and TRBJ2-7; TRBD1 might be the D (6 bases). The germline CDR1 and CDR2 sequences are SGHRS and YFSETQ. The ends were cut back, 2 bases at V and 6 bases at J, with 9 bases in the middle. The CDR3 length is 12 residues. CDR3 sequence: CASSFTGPEQYF. CDR3 bases: TGCGCCAGCAGCTTTACAGGGCCCGAGCAGTACTTC.

The chain combines TRBV7-9 with TRBJ2-1; D is possibly TRBD2 (7 bases). CDR1 SEHNR and CDR2 FQNEAQ come from the germline V gene (reference sequence). Trimming left V 5 bases short and J 0 bases short, with 11 bases between. The CDR3 extends over 15 amino acids. The CDR3 sequence: CASSKGGASYNEQFF. For the CDR3, the DNA is TGTGCCAGCAGCAAAGGGGGGGCCTCCTACAATGAGCAGTTCTTC.

Here the CDR3 reads CSARPRAEAFF. CDR3 nucleotide sequence: TGCAGTGCTAGACCCAGGGCAGAAGCTTTCTTT. The chain uses TRBV20-1 and TRBJ1-1, with D possibly being TRBD1 (5 bases). Germline V CDR1 and CDR2: DFQATT, SNEGSKA (reference sequence). V was shortened by 2 bases and J by 8 bases, with 9 bases between the two germline ends. The CDR3 length is 11 residues.

The V and J genes are TRBV2 and TRBJ2-2; D remains unclear. This CDR3 spans 13 amino acids. V lost 4 bases to trimming and J lost 5 bases, with 8 bases between them. The germline CDR1 and CDR2 sequences are SNHLY and FYNNEI. CDR3 protein: CASSVTNTGELFF. The CDR3 DNA reads TGTGCCAGCAGTGTAACTAATACCGGGGAGCTGTTTTTT.

The chain couples TRBV9 to TRBJ2-5, with D perhaps TRBD2 (6 bases). The CDR3 contains 17 residues. The V end was cut by 0 bases, the J end by 2 bases, with 17 bases between. The germline V gene encodes CDR1 SGDLS and CDR2 YYNGEE. The CDR3 DNA follows: TGTGCCAGCAGCGTAGGCATAGGAGGGGACTTTCAAGAGACCCAGTACTTC. Translating it yields CASSVGIGGDFQETQYF.

In DNA form, the CDR3 reads TGTGCCAGCAGCCGACAGGGCGCAGTATTCGCGAACACCGGGGAGCTGTTTTTT. Translating gives CASSRQGAVFANTGELFF. The chain has TRBV7-9 and TRBJ2-2; 7 nucleotides agree with TRBD1. Germline assignment: CDR1 SEHNR and CDR2 FQNEAQ (reference sequence). CDR3 length: 18 amino acids. With V trimmed by 5 bases and J by 0 bases, 12 bases remained unmatched.

V is TRBV6-5 and J is TRBJ2-3, with a weak D call TRBD2 (7 bases). The CDR3 has 13 amino acids. The V end lost 10 bases, the J end lost 6 bases, and 17 bases lay between the germline ends. Germline CDR1 reads MNHEY; CDR2 reads SVGAGI. CDR3 region: CATLGGPQDTQYF. CDR3 DNA sequence: TGTGCCACCCTGGGGGGGCCCCAGGATACGCAGTATTTT.

The CDR3 coding sequence is TGTGCCAGCAGTACTCCAGGGGGCAATGAGCAGTTCTTC. It yields the protein CASSTPGGNEQFF. The chain combines TRBV6-5 with TRBJ2-1; 7 bases are shared with TRBD1. The CDR3 covers 13 residues. Germline-derived CDR1 and CDR2 are MNHEY and SVGAGI. The trim removed 5 bases at V and 6 bases at J, leaving 4 bases unmatched.

This clone appeared a few times. The chain combines TRBV7-2 with TRBJ2-7; 10 nucleotides align to TRBD1. Germline assignment: CDR1 SGHTA and CDR2 FQGNSA. The CDR3 totals 18 residues. J was trimmed by 1 base and V by 1 base; bases with no gene match: 10. This chain's CDR3 is CASSLVYIGQGGSYEQYF. CDR3 bases: TGTGCCAGCAGCTTAGTCTATATCGGACAGGGGGGGTCCTACGAGCAGTACTTC. Supplemented by reference TRBV7-2 and TRBJ2-7, the full variable domain reads GAGVSQSPSNKVTEKGKDVELRCDPISGHTALYWYRQSLGQGLEFLIYFQGNSAPDKSGLPSDRFSAERTGGSVSTLTIQRTQQEDSAVYLCASSLVYIGQGGSYEQYFGPGTRLTVT.

This rearrangement joins TRBV29-1 to TRBJ2-2; D is undetermined. Trimming cost V 7 bases and J 5 bases, with 11 bases left between them. Germline V gene lookup returns CDR1 SQVTM and CDR2 ANQGSEA. CDR3 length: 12 residues. The CDR3 region is CSGSGPTGELFF. The CDR3 DNA reads as TGCAGCGGTTCCGGGCCGACCGGGGAGCTGTTTTTT.

The CDR3 protein is CASRTRYEQYF. The CDR3 DNA follows: TGTGCCAGCAGGACAAGGTACGAGCAGTACTTC. The chain carries TRBV6-5 and TRBJ2-7; D is undetermined. The germline gives CDR1 MNHEY, CDR2 SVGAGI. Trimming left V 6 bases short and J 4 bases short, with 7 bases between. The length of the CDR3 is 11 residues.

The chain is built from TRBV4-1 and TRBJ1-1, with D possibly being TRBD1 (6 bases). Per germline, CDR1 MGHRA and CDR2 YSYEKL. This CDR3 contains 17 residues. V lost 2 bases, J lost 2 bases, and 18 bases lay in between. The CDR3 protein is CASSQWSRGILNTEAFF. In DNA form, the CDR3 reads TGCGCCAGCAGCCAATGGAGTAGGGGGATACTCAACACTGAAGCTTTCTTT.

This clone qualifies as medium-sized. Other DNA sequences in the same sample also yield this CDR3. The rearrangement uses TRBV4-3 and TRBJ1-3; unclear D gene. The CDR3 is 14 amino acids. Trimming pared 3 bases from V and 0 bases from J, leaving 6 bases between. The germline V gene encodes CDR1 LGHNA and CDR2 YSLEER. In nucleotides, the CDR3 is TGCGCCAGCAGCCAGGGAGACTCTGGAAACACCATATATTTT. This gives the protein CASSQGDSGNTIYF.

The chain joins TRBV6-5 to TRBJ2-3; 13 positions match TRBD2. CDR1 is MNHEY, CDR2 SVGAGI, per germline. V shed 4 bases, J shed 7 bases, and the junction held 5 bases outside the gene matches. The CDR3 has 15 amino acids. The CDR3 spells CASSLTSGGTYTQYF. CDR3 coding DNA: TGTGCCAGCAGTTTGACTAGCGGGGGGACATATACGCAGTATTTT.

The chain has TRBV7-2 and TRBJ1-4, with TRBD1 as a possible D gene (5 bases). The CDR3 is 14 amino acids. The germline V gene has CDR1 SGHTA and CDR2 FQGNSA. V was trimmed by 2 bases and J by 7 bases, leaving 11 bases between them. The CDR3 region has the DNA TGTGCCAGCAGCTTAAGGGGAGGGAGTGAAAAACTGTTTTTT. This gives the protein CASSLRGGSEKLFF.

The gene calls are TRBV27 and TRBJ2-5; D gene uncertain. The CDR3 runs 14 residues. Between the trimmed V and J ends, which lost 9 bases and 4 bases, there was a span of 18 bases. Germline V gene lookup returns CDR1 MNHEY and CDR2 SMNVEV (reference sequence). The CDR3 DNA reads as TGTGCCAGTTCTAGGGTCAGTTCAGTAGAGACCCAGTACTTC. This sequence encodes CASSRVSSVETQYF.

The chain combines TRBV12-5 with TRBJ1-1; the D is unclear. The CDR3 runs to 15 residues. Germline V gives CDR1 LGHNT, CDR2 FRNRAP. Trimming took 5 bases from V and 3 from J, leaving 16 bases between them. CDR3 region: CASGAARVSHTEAFF. For the CDR3, the DNA is TGTGCTAGTGGTGCTGCCCGGGTCTCCCACACTGAAGCTTTCTTT. The variable domain in full, with the rest retrieved from reference TRBV12-5 and TRBJ1-1, is DARVTQTPRHKVTEMGQEVTMRCQPILGHNTVFWYRQTMMQGLELLAYFRNRAPLDDSGMPKDRFSAEMPDATLATLKIQPSEPRDSAVYFCASGAARVSHTEAFFGQGTRLTVV.

The rearrangement uses TRBV4-2 and TRBJ2-2; TRBD2 is a possible D gene (6 bases). CDR1 LGHNA and CDR2 YNFKEQ come from the germline V gene. The CDR3 consists of 15 residues. With 0 bases removed from V and 4 bases from J, the gap between germline ends came to 9 bases. The CDR3, as DNA: TGTGCCAGCAGCCAAGATATGGGGGGCACCGGGGAGCTGTTTTTT. The encoded protein is CASSQDMGGTGELFF.

This clone was counted once. V gene TRBV5-4 combines with J gene TRBJ2-5, with 9 positions matching TRBD2. CDR3 length: 14 amino acids. V lost 4 bases to trimming and J lost 5 bases; unmatched junction nucleotides: 6. CDR1 is SGHNT and CDR2 is YYREEE in the germline V gene (reference sequence). CDR3 nucleotide sequence: TGTGCCAGCAGCACAGTTCTAGCGGGGGAGACCCAGTACTTC. This codes for CASSTVLAGETQYF.

This chain connects TRBV4-3 to TRBJ2-2; possible D gene TRBD2, 6 bases. Trimming cost V 0 bases and J 7 bases, with 9 bases left between them. The CDR3 is made up of 14 amino acids. Germline V gene sequence: CDR1 LGHNA, CDR2 YSLEER. CDR3 residues: CASSQDPGGGELFF. Written as DNA, the CDR3 is TGCGCCAGCAGCCAAGATCCCGGGGGCGGGGAGCTGTTTTTT.

The chain has TRBV7-2 and TRBJ1-4; no definite D call. Germline CDR1 SGHTA, CDR2 FQGNSA. V was cut by 5 bases and J by 3 bases, with 16 bases left in between. The CDR3 length is 16 residues. The DNA for the CDR3 is TGTGCCAGCAGCGGATCCCGGTGGGTGGCTAATGAAAAACTGTTTTTT. It specifies CASSGSRWVANEKLFF.

V usage is TRBV9 and J usage is TRBJ1-1, with D possibly TRBD1 on 6 matching bases. The CDR3 consists of 14 residues. Germline V lookup: CDR1 SGDLS, CDR2 YYNGEE. Trimming removed 0 bases from V and 2 bases from J, with 8 bases in between. The CDR3 sequence is CASSVDGGNTEAFF. The CDR3 DNA sequence: TGTGCCAGCAGCGTAGACGGGGGCAACACTGAAGCTTTCTTT.

The genes are TRBV27 and TRBJ2-6; weak D call: TRBD2 (6 bases). V dropped 5 bases and J dropped 11 bases, with 10 bases sitting between them. Germline CDR1 and CDR2: MNHEY and SMNVEV (reference sequence). The CDR3 loop spans 12 amino acids. The CDR3 coding sequence is TGTGCCAGCAGTCCGGGGGTTCACGTCCTGACTTTC. Translated: CASSPGVHVLTF. Full variable domain (remainder filled in from reference TRBV27 and TRBJ2-6): EAQVTQNPRYLITVTGKKLTVTCSQNMNHEYMSWYRQDPGLGLRQIYYSMNVEVTDKGDVPEGYKVSRKEKRNFPLILESPSPNQTSLYFCASSPGVHVLTFGAGSRLTVL.

The chain links TRBV19 to TRBJ2-3; 7 bases map to TRBD2. V was pared by 5 bases and J by 6 bases, with 5 bases of the junction left unmatched. Germline CDR1 reads LNHDA; CDR2 reads SQIVND (reference sequence). The CDR3 is 13 residues long. CDR3: CASSWALADTQYF. The CDR3 nucleotides read TGTGCCAGTAGTTGGGCACTAGCGGATACGCAGTATTTT.

This clone has more than one count but fewer than ten. This chain's CDR3 is CASGLGLRTYEQYF. The DNA for the CDR3 is TGTGCCAGCGGGTTAGGTTTGAGGACGTACGAGCAGTACTTC. This sequence joins TRBV13 and TRBJ2-7, with D hard to call. V lost 8 bases and J lost 4, with 18 bases in between. The CDR3 sequence is 14 residues long. Germline-derived CDR1 and CDR2 are PRHDT and FYEKMQ (reference sequence). Together with reference TRBV13 and TRBJ2-7, the CDR3 gives the full variable domain: AAGVIQSPRHLIKEKRETATLKCYPIPRHDTVYWYQQGPGQDPQFLISFYEKMQSDKGSIPDRFSAQQFSDYHSELNMSSLELGDSALYFCASGLGLRTYEQYFGPGTRLTVT.

In the case of this clone: One junction end disagrees with the germline gene, perhaps due to a read error. V usage is TRBV19 and J usage is TRBJ2-7; 7 bases match TRBD1. The CDR3 has 13 amino acids. Germline V lookup: CDR1 LNHDA, CDR2 SQIVND (reference sequence). CDR3 bases: TGTGCCATTAGTAGGGGGCGAGGCTACGAGCAGTACTTC. It codes for CAISRGRGYEQYF.